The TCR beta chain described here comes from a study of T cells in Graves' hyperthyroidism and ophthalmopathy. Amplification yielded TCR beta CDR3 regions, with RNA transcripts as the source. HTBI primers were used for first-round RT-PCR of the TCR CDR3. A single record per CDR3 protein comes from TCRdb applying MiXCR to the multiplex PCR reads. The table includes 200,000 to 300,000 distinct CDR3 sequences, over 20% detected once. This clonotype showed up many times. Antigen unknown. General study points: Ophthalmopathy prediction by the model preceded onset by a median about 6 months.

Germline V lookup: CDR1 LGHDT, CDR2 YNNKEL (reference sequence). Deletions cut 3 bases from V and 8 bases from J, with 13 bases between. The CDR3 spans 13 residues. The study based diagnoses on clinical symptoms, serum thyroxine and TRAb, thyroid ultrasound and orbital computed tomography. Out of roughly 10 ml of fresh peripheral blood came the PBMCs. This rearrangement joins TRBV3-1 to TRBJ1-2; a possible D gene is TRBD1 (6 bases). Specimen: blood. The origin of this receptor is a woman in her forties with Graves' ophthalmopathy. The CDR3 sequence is CASSQGGAVGYTF. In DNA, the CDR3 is TGTGCCAGCAGCCAGGGGGGCGCGGTAGGCTACACCTTC.